This T cell receptor (beta chain) derives from a study of T cells in Graves' hyperthyroidism and ophthalmopathy. Overall study results and limits: Classification by a 13 V-J model distinguished ophthalmopathy from stable hyperthyroidism.

TCR beta CDR3 region amplification was performed from RNA transcripts. During a first-round RT-PCR of the TCR CDR3, the HTBI primer set was used. From the multiplex PCR reads, TCRdb called clonotypes with MiXCR, one entry per CDR3 protein. The sample contains 500,000 to 750,000 distinct CDR3 sequences, 40% to 55% of which appear only once. If no ophthalmopathy progression occurred within 18 months, Graves' hyperthyroidism was stable. Each diagnosis was grounded in clinical symptoms, serum thyroxine and TRAb, thyroid ultrasound, and orbital computed tomography. This CDR3 region has 15 residues. Per the germline V gene, CDR1 is LNHDA and CDR2 is SQIVND (reference sequence). V lost 8 bases and J 0 bases, leaving 14 bases between the germline ends. This clonotype was found many times. Its specificity is unknown.

This clonotype was obtained from a woman aged 18-29 years with Graves' hyperthyroidism. The chain uses TRBV19 and TRBJ1-3; D unclear. Sequenced material: peripheral blood or thyroid tissue (not recorded which). CDR3 coding DNA: TGTGCCAGTCTCCTAGGGCCGAGCTCTGGAAACACCATATATTTT. It yields the protein CASLLGPSSGNTIYF.